What follows are 28 T cell receptor beta chains derived from one specimen sequenced in a study of identifying expanded T cells in peripheral blood. Sequencing used immunoSEQ multiplex PCR; TCRdb keeps in-frame clones, though not all of them. The data contain 70,000 to 100,000 clones, more than 70% of them singletons. Sequenced input: blood. Receptors were obtained from a person between 18 and 75 years old in good health.

V and J are TRBV7-8 and TRBJ2-7; no clear D gene. Per germline, CDR1 SGHVS and CDR2 FQNEAQ. The CDR3 length is 17 residues. V was trimmed by 1 base and J by 0 bases, leaving 16 bases between them. CDR3 protein: CASSLEFLRKISYEQYF. CDR3 sequence (DNA): TGTGCCAGCAGCTTAGAATTTCTCAGGAAGATCTCCTACGAGCAGTACTTC. Supplemented by reference TRBV7-8 and TRBJ2-7, the full variable domain reads GAGVSQSPRYKVAKRGQDVALRCDPISGHVSLFWYQQALGQGPEFLTYFQNEAQLDKSGLPSDRFFAERPEGSVSTLKIQRTQQEDSAVYLCASSLEFLRKISYEQYFGPGTRLTVT.

The CDR3 is CASSSSGRGSYNEQFF. DNA for the CDR3: TGTGCCAGCAGTTCTAGCGGGAGGGGCTCCTACAATGAGCAGTTCTTC. The chain recombines TRBV28 with TRBJ2-1, with 12 bases lining up with TRBD2. The ends lost 4 bases at V and 0 bases at J; junction bases unmatched: 1. CDR3 length equals 16 residues. Per germline, CDR1 MDHEN and CDR2 SYDVKM. Based on the CDR3 plus reference TRBV28 and TRBJ2-1, the full variable domain is DVKVTQSSRYLVKRTGEKVFLECVQDMDHENMFWYRQDPGLGLRLIYFSYDVKMKEKGDIPEGYSVSREKKERFSLILESASTNQTSMYLCASSSSGRGSYNEQFFGPGTRLTVL.

V and J are TRBV19 and TRBJ2-2; the D gene is possibly TRBD2 (5 bases). This CDR3 is 19 amino acids long. Trimming pared 6 bases from V and 3 bases from J, leaving 26 bases between. The germline CDR1 and CDR2 sequences are LNHDA and SQIVND (reference sequence). This chain's CDR3 is CASSPNPLGESTDTGELFF. The CDR3 nucleotides read TGTGCCAGTAGCCCAAACCCTCTCGGGGAATCAACGGACACCGGGGAGCTGTTTTTT.

This chain connects TRBV6-4 to TRBJ2-1; TRBD2 agrees at 8 bases. The germline V gene encodes CDR1 MRHNA and CDR2 SNTAGT. V lost 5 bases, J lost 0 bases, and 0 bases stayed unmatched. CDR3 length: 14 amino acids. The CDR3 region is CASSSGSSYNEQFF. CDR3 sequence (DNA): TGTGCCAGCAGTAGCGGGAGCTCCTACAATGAGCAGTTCTTC.

The CDR3 loop reads CASRTQGGAPSYEQYF. CDR3 in DNA: TGTGCCAGCAGGACTCAGGGGGGGGCCCCCTCCTACGAGCAGTACTTC. The chain carries TRBV27 and TRBJ2-7; D tentatively reads TRBD1 or TRBD2 (7 bases each). Germline V CDR1 and CDR2: MNHEY, SMNVEV (reference sequence). V lost 6 bases, J lost 0 bases, and 18 bases lay in between. The CDR3 runs 16 residues.

The chain employs TRBV28 and TRBJ2-5; a possible D gene is TRBD1 (6 bases). The CDR3 is 14 residues long. The germline V gene has CDR1 MDHEN and CDR2 SYDVKM. The ends were cut back, 6 bases at V and 2 bases at J, with 13 bases in the middle. The CDR3 region is CASSFSQGQETQYF. Here the CDR3 DNA reads TGTGCCAGCAGCTTTTCACAGGGACAAGAGACCCAGTACTTC.

The gene calls are TRBV27 and TRBJ2-1; D uncertain. Germline V gene sequence: CDR1 MNHEY, CDR2 SMNVEV (reference sequence). The CDR3 consists of 11 residues. Between the trimmed V and J ends, which lost 6 bases and 8 bases, there was a span of 8 bases. CDR3 residues: CASSYRDEQFF. CDR3 DNA: TGTGCCAGCAGCTATCGCGATGAGCAGTTCTTC.

CDR3: CASSIERFTDTQYF. The CDR3 DNA sequence: TGTGCCAGCAGCATAGAACGGTTCACAGATACGCAGTATTTT. This sequence joins TRBV7-2 and TRBJ2-3, with D hard to call. This CDR3 comprises 14 residues. Germline CDR1 reads SGHTA; CDR2 reads FQGNSA. The V end lost 5 bases, the J end lost 2 bases, and 11 bases lay between the germline ends.

The V and J genes are TRBV30 and TRBJ2-2; 8 positions match TRBD1. Looked up from germline, CDR1 is GTSNPN and CDR2 is SVGIG (reference sequence). J gave up 1 base and V 0 bases, and 4 bases lay outside the gene matches. CDR3 length equals 16 residues. The CDR3 reads CAWSVQGGRNTGELFF. The CDR3 coding sequence is TGTGCCTGGAGTGTACAGGGGGGCAGGAACACCGGGGAGCTGTTTTTT.

For the CDR3, the DNA is TGTGCCAGCAGTTTTGGGACTTCTAGCACAGATACGCAGTATTTT. Translation: CASSFGTSSTDTQYF. The rearrangement links TRBV6-1 to TRBJ2-3; tentative D call: TRBD2 (6 bases). Germline V gene lookup returns CDR1 MNHNS and CDR2 SASEGT. The CDR3 is 15 residues long. The V and J ends lost 5 bases and 0 bases respectively, with 12 bases between them.

A note on this clone: Other DNA sequences from this sample encode an identical CDR3 as well. The rearrangement joins TRBV20-1 to TRBJ2-5; D gene ambiguous. Germline assignment: CDR1 DFQATT and CDR2 SNEGSKA (reference sequence). Trimming left V 3 bases short and J 5 bases short, with 7 bases between. The CDR3 runs to 11 residues. The CDR3 spells CSASPEETQYF. In nucleotides, the CDR3 is TGCAGTGCTAGCCCCGAGGAGACCCAGTACTTC.

This clone was seen only once. The rearrangement links TRBV30 to TRBJ2-1, with 16 nucleotides matching TRBD2. The CDR3 contains 16 residues. J was trimmed by 2 bases and V by 3 bases; bases with no gene match: 1. Germline CDR1 and CDR2: GTSNPN and SVGIG (reference sequence). This CDR3 is CAWRGLAGGTYNEQFF. CDR3 nucleotides: TGTGCCTGGAGGGGACTAGCGGGGGGGACCTACAATGAGCAGTTCTTC.

The J gene is TRBJ2-1, the V gene TRBV7-3, with a weak D call TRBD1 (6 bases). Germline CDR1 reads SGHTA; CDR2 reads FQGTGA. Trimming pared 4 bases from V and 6 bases from J, leaving 10 bases between. This CDR3 has 13 residues. The CDR3: CASSYGRGNEQFF. CDR3 bases: TGTGCCAGCAGCTACGGCAGGGGCAATGAGCAGTTCTTC.

V and J are TRBV28 and TRBJ2-1, with D tentatively TRBD2 (5 bases). The CDR3 extends over 16 amino acids. Deletions cut 6 bases from V and 3 bases from J, with 18 bases between. Germline lookup yields CDR1 MDHEN and CDR2 SYDVKM. For the CDR3, the DNA is TGTGCCAGCAGGTCATCGGGGAACTTGCGCTACAATGAGCAGTTCTTC. The encoded protein is CASRSSGNLRYNEQFF.

The J gene is TRBJ2-3, the V gene TRBV7-8; 10 positions match TRBD2. Germline CDR1 is SGHVS and CDR2 is FQNEAQ. J was trimmed by 1 base and V by 1 base; bases with no gene match: 11. The CDR3 covers 19 residues. CDR3 bases: TGTGCCAGCAGCTTAGTAGCGGGAGGATACTGGAGCGGCACAGATACGCAGTATTTT. It yields the protein CASSLVAGGYWSGTDTQYF.

The rearrangement uses TRBV7-9 and TRBJ2-7, with D perhaps being TRBD1 or TRBD2 (5 bases each). There are 13 residues in the CDR3. The ends were cut back, 4 bases at V and 4 bases at J, with 11 bases in the middle. Germline CDR1 is SEHNR and CDR2 is FQNEAQ (reference sequence). The CDR3 loop reads CASSSRDRYEQYF. DNA for the CDR3: TGTGCCAGCAGCTCTCGGGACCGATACGAGCAGTACTTC.

This clone was observed once. The gene calls are TRBV9 and TRBJ2-5; TRBD1 matches at 9 bases. The ends lost 4 bases at V and 4 bases at J; junction bases unmatched: 2. Germline CDR1 and CDR2: SGDLS and YYNGEE. The CDR3 is made up of 13 amino acids. CDR3 loop: CASSTDRGETQYF. The DNA for the CDR3 is TGTGCCAGCAGCACGGACAGGGGAGAGACCCAGTACTTC.

The rearrangement uses TRBV5-6 and TRBJ1-1, with 9 bases lining up with TRBD1. Unmatched junction bases numbered 4, after V lost 0 bases and J lost 7 bases. Per germline, CDR1 SGHDT and CDR2 YYEEEE. The CDR3 totals 14 residues. DNA for the CDR3: TGTGCCAGCAGCTTGGGACAGGGGGTCAATGAAGCTTTCTTT. This gives the protein CASSLGQGVNEAFF.

V and J are TRBV6-4 and TRBJ1-1; TRBD1 agrees at 7 bases. J lost 10 bases, V lost 0 bases, and 8 bases had no gene match. Germline-derived CDR1 and CDR2 are MRHNA and SNTAGT. The CDR3 consists of 14 residues. CDR3: CASSDSGQASRAFF. The CDR3 DNA is TGTGCCAGCAGTGACTCTGGACAGGCCAGCCGAGCTTTCTTT.

V is TRBV28 and J is TRBJ2-5; possible D gene TRBD1, 6 bases. The CDR3 sequence is 13 residues long. Between the trimmed V and J ends, which lost 8 bases and 2 bases, there was a span of 12 bases. The germline V gene has CDR1 MDHEN and CDR2 SYDVKM. The CDR3 here is CASSQGLQETQYF. DNA of the CDR3: TGTGCCAGCTCGCAGGGGCTTCAAGAGACCCAGTACTTC.

This chain joins TRBV5-6 and TRBJ2-6, with TRBD1 matching over 9 bases. The CDR3 has 18 residues. Trimming took 4 bases from V and 0 from J; bases not matched to a gene: 8. Germline CDR1 is SGHDT and CDR2 is YYEEEE. This CDR3 reads CASSILTQGASGANVLTF. The CDR3 DNA reads as TGTGCCAGCAGCATTTTAACACAGGGGGCCTCTGGGGCCAACGTCCTGACTTTC.

This chain connects TRBV6-4 to TRBJ2-3, with TRBD1 as a possible D gene (8 bases). V lost 2 bases, J lost 3 bases, and 12 bases lay in between. In germline, CDR1 is MRHNA, CDR2 SNTAGT. The CDR3 is 15 residues long. The CDR3 here is CASSDGQGGTDTQYF. The CDR3 DNA follows: TGTGCCAGCAGTGACGGACAGGGAGGGACAGATACGCAGTATTTT.

This clone was seen more than once but under ten times. The chain uses TRBV7-2 and TRBJ1-4; perhaps TRBD1 as D (6 bases). Trimming took 4 bases from V and 7 from J, leaving 13 bases between them. CDR1 and CDR2 from the germline V gene are SGHTA and FQGNSA. The CDR3 runs to 14 residues. The CDR3, as DNA: TGTGCCAGCAGCTCACAGGGCTTAGGTGAAAAACTGTTTTTT. Encoded protein: CASSSQGLGEKLFF.

The count of this clone is one. The chain joins TRBV5-5 to TRBJ2-5, with D maybe TRBD2 (5 bases). The CDR3 sequence is 13 residues long. Germline V gene data show CDR1 as SGHKS and CDR2 as YYEKEE (reference sequence). V was cut by 7 bases and J by 4 bases, with 14 bases left in between. This CDR3 reads CASLGLASETQYF. CDR3 coding DNA: TGTGCCAGCTTAGGTCTAGCTTCAGAGACCCAGTACTTC.

DNA of the CDR3: TGCGCCAGCAGTTACCCTGCAGCGGAGGTCTCCGAGCAGTACTTC. Residues: CASSYPAAEVSEQYF. The chain recombines TRBV5-1 with TRBJ2-7; a possible D gene is TRBD2 (5 bases). V was trimmed by 5 bases and J by 6 bases, leaving 21 bases between them. Germline V gene sequence: CDR1 SGHRS, CDR2 YFSETQ. The CDR3 has 15 amino acids.

V is TRBV6-5 and J is TRBJ2-5; possibly TRBD1 or TRBD2 for D (5 bases each). Germline V CDR1 and CDR2: MNHEY, SVGAGI. The CDR3 has 11 residues. V was cut by 6 bases and J by 5 bases, with 7 bases left in between. CDR3 protein: CASSWGETQYF. For the CDR3, the DNA is TGTGCCAGCAGCTGGGGGGAGACCCAGTACTTC.

This clone came up a few times. The J gene is TRBJ2-7, the V gene TRBV4-2; 8 bases are shared with TRBD2. The V gene's germline CDR1 is LGHNA and CDR2 YNFKEQ. V lost 0 bases and J lost 7; bases outside the gene matches: 8. CDR3 length: 15 residues. CDR3 nucleotides: TGTGCCAGCAGCCAAGATCAACTAGCGGTGTCGGAGCAGTACTTC. Its protein is CASSQDQLAVSEQYF.

This chain links TRBV28 with TRBJ1-6, with D unclear. Between the trimmed V and J ends, which lost 3 bases and 0 bases, there was a span of 6 bases. CDR1 and CDR2 (germline): MDHEN, SYDVKM. The CDR3 has 15 residues. The CDR3 region is CASSFRSSYNSPLHF. Written as DNA, the CDR3 is TGTGCCAGCAGTTTCCGGAGCTCCTATAATTCACCCCTCCACTTT.